The following is a T cell receptor beta chain sequence with its context. As handled by the study authors: Quantification of nucleated cells was approximated via reference gene primer amplification. Sequencing used immunoSEQ multiplex PCR; TCRdb keeps in-frame clones, though not all of them. V and J calls and clone size are copied from that table; D and trimming were computed from the DNA. The data contain fewer than 150,000 clones, approximately 89% of them singletons. This specimen comes from a study of blood T cell repertoires in COVID-19. Across the study: Italy, Spain and the United States were the sources of the convalescent and acute COVID-19 samples.

The sequence derives from a human donor in a cohort sampled during active COVID-19. The sequenced sample was peripheral blood.

CDR3 sequence (DNA): TGCGCCAGCAGCCAAGACCGGGGGGCCAGAGGCTACACCTTC. It translates to CASSQDRGARGYTF. The rearrangement joins TRBV4-1 to TRBJ1-2, with D maybe TRBD1 (6 bases). The CDR3 is made up of 14 amino acids. V gave up 0 bases and J gave up 8 bases, with 13 bases separating them. CDR1 and CDR2 from the germline V gene are MGHRA and YSYEKL.